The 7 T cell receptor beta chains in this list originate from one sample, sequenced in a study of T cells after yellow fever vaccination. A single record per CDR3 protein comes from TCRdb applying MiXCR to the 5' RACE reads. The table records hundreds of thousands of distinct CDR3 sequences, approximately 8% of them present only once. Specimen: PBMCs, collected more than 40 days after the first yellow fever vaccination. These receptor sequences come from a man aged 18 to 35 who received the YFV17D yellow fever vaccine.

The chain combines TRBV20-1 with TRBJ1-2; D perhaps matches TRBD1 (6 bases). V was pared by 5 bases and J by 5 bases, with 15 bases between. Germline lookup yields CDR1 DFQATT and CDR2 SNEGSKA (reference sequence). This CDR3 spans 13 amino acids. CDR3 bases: TGCAGTGCTCCCCAGGACAGCAGATATGGCTACACCTTC. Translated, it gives CSAPQDSRYGYTF.

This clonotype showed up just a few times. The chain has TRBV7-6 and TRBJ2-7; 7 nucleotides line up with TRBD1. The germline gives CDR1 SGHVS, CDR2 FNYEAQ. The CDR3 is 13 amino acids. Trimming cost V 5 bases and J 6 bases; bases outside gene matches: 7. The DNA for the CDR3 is TGTGCCAGCAGCAGTACCCCAGGGGGCGAGCAGTACTTC. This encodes CASSSTPGGEQYF.

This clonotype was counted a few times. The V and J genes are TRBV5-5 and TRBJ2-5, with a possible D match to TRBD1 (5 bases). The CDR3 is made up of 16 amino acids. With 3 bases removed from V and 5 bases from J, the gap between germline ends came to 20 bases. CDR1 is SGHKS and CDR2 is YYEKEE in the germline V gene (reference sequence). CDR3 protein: CASSSERRALGETQYF. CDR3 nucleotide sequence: TGTGCCAGCAGCTCGGAACGCAGGGCCTTGGGGGAGACCCAGTACTTC.

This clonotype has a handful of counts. This CDR3 reads CASSVVTSHNEQFF. Written as DNA, the CDR3 is TGTGCCAGCAGCGTAGTAACTAGCCACAATGAGCAGTTCTTC. The chain has TRBV9 and TRBJ2-1; perhaps TRBD2 as D (6 bases). The germline V gene has CDR1 SGDLS and CDR2 YYNGEE. This CDR3 contains 14 residues. The V gene lost 0 bases and the J gene lost 5 bases, with 9 bases spanning the gap.

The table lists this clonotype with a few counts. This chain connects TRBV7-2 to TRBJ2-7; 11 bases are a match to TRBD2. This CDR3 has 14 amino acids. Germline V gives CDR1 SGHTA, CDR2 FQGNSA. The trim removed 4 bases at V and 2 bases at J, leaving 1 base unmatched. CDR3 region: CASSSTSGAYEQYV. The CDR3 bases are TGTGCCAGCAGCTCGACTAGCGGGGCCTACGAGCAGTACGTC.

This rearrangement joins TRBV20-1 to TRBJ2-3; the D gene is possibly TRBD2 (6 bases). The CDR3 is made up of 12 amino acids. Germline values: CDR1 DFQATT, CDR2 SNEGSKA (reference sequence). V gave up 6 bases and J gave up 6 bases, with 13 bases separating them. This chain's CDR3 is CSAGGVADTQYF. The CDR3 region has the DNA TGCAGTGCCGGGGGTGTTGCTGATACGCAGTATTTT.

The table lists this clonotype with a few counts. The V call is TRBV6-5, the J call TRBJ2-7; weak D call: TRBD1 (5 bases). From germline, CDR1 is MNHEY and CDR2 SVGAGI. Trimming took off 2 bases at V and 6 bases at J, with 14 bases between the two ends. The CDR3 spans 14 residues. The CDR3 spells CASSYLFKRGEQYF. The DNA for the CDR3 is TGTGCCAGCAGTTACCTTTTTAAAAGGGGCGAGCAGTACTTC.